The rows below give T cell receptor beta chains drawn from one sample of a study of control samples from healthy donors and cancer patients. Produced via immunoSEQ multiplex PCR; TCRdb's table is partial and in-frame only. The sample yields 100,000 or so clones, roughly 92% seen once. Sequenced material: blood. The receptors come from a woman aged 25 to 45 in good health. Each CDR3 is given with its conserved first and last residue. Fields, in order: V gene, D gene, CDR3 protein. A D gene is named only where the DNA matches it firmly.

V: TRBV2; D: -; CDR3: CASSLGSYQETQYF
V: TRBV5-1; D: -; CDR3: CASSLAGTGETQYF
V: TRBV12-3/TRBV12-4; D: -; CDR3: CASSPQGPYEQYF
V: TRBV5-5; D: TRBD1; CDR3: CASSRDRHSNQPQHF
V: TRBV9; D: -; CDR3: CASSPNMGQLNTEAFF
V: TRBV7-9; D: TRBD2; CDR3: CASSLGPGLAGVLTQYF
V: TRBV7-9; D: -; CDR3: CASSEGDYNEQFF
V: TRBV5-1; D: -; CDR3: CASSLRQGDGYTF
V: TRBV5-4; D: -; CDR3: CASSSYRAGEKLFF
V: TRBV2; D: TRBD1; CDR3: CASSGDRGKTQYF
V: TRBV24-1; D: TRBD1; CDR3: CATSDNAGGTFNEQFF
V: TRBV6-1; D: -; CDR3: CGTTSGGQSTEAFF
V: TRBV2; D: -; CDR3: CASRVEVAYNSPLHF
V: TRBV7-9; D: -; CDR3: CASSLFLGRTEAFF
V: TRBV11-2; D: TRBD2; CDR3: CASSLAGLAADNEQFF
V: TRBV9; D: -; CDR3: CASSVDHNSPLHF
V: TRBV2; D: TRBD1; CDR3: CASLGAREGANSPLHF
V: TRBV7-9; D: -; CDR3: CASSWLGGELFF